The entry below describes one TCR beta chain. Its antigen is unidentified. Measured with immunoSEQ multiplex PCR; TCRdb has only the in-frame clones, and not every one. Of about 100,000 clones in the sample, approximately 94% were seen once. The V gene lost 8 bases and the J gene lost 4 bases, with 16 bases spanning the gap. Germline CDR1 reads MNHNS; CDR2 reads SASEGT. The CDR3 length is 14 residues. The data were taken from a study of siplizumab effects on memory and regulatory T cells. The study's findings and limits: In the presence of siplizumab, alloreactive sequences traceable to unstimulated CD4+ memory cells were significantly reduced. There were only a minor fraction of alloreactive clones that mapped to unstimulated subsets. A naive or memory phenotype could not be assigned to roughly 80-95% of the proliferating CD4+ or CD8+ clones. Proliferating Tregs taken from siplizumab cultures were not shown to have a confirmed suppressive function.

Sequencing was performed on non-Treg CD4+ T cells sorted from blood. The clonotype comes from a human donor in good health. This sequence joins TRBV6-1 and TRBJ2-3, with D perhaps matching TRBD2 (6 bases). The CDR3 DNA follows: TGTGCCAGCGGCAGGAGGGCCAGCGCAGATACGCAGTATTTT. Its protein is CASGRRASADTQYF.